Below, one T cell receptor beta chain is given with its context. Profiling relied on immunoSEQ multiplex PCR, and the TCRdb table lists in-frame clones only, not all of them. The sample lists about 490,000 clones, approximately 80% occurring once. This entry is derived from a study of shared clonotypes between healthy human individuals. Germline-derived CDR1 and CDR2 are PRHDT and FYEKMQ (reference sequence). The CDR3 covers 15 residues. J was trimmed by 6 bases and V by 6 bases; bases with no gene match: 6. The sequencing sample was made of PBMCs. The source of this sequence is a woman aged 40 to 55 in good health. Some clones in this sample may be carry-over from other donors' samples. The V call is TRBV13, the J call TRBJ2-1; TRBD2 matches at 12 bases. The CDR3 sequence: CASRASGRGSNEQFF. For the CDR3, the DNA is TGTGCCAGCAGAGCTAGCGGGAGGGGAAGCAATGAGCAGTTCTTC.